This TCR beta chain originates from a study of blood T cell repertoires in COVID-19. The CDR3 extends over 13 amino acids. Germline CDR1 is ENHRY and CDR2 is SYGVKD. V shed 8 bases and J 9 bases; nucleotides not matched to a gene: 7. Measured with immunoSEQ multiplex PCR; TCRdb has only the in-frame clones, and not every one. The data hold a few hundred thousand clones, with roughly 91% observed a single time. The sample taken for sequencing was PBMCs or T cells enriched from blood (not recorded which). The chain combines TRBV10-3 with TRBJ1-6, with 7 bases fitting TRBD1. This TCR was sampled from a man aged 25 to 45 in a cohort exposed to, infected with or recovered from COVID-19 (not recorded which). CDR3 in amino acids: CAIGQGVSSPLHF. CDR3 nucleotide sequence: TGTGCCATCGGGCAGGGGGTGTCTTCACCCCTCCACTTT.